This entry lists 9 T cell receptor beta chains sequenced from one sample in a study of T cells after yellow fever vaccination. One entry per CDR3 protein, called by TCRdb with MiXCR from the 5' RACE reads. The profile shows about 400,000 distinct CDR3 sequences, approximately 6% of them singletons. The sample here was PBMCs, taken 5 days after the yellow fever booster vaccination. These receptors originate from a man aged 25 to 40 who received the YFV17D yellow fever vaccine.

This clonotype has a count of ten or more. This rearrangement joins TRBV20-1 to TRBJ2-7; no firm D call. V was shortened by 1 base and J by 2 bases, with 6 bases between the two germline ends. This CDR3 spans 12 amino acids. Germline assignment: CDR1 DFQATT and CDR2 SNEGSKA (reference sequence). CDR3 residues: CSARGQTYEQYF. DNA of the CDR3: TGCAGTGCTAGAGGACAAACCTACGAGCAGTACTTC.

This clonotype has more than one count but fewer than ten. This rearrangement joins TRBV7-2 to TRBJ2-7; D may correspond to TRBD1 or TRBD2 (5 bases each). Trimming took off 5 bases at V and 4 bases at J, with 15 bases between the two ends. The CDR3 loop spans 14 amino acids. Germline V gives CDR1 SGHTA, CDR2 FQGNSA. The CDR3 region has the DNA TGTGCCAGCAGCCGGACATTTGGGGAGTACGAGCAGTACTTC. It translates to CASSRTFGEYEQYF.

This clonotype was counted at least ten times. The chain joins TRBV3-1 to TRBJ2-1, with a possible D match to TRBD1 (6 bases). This CDR3 spans 13 amino acids. Germline V gene data show CDR1 as LGHDT and CDR2 as YNNKEL (reference sequence). V was pared by 11 bases and J by 7 bases, with 18 bases between. CDR3 amino acids: CAAGDTLLNEQFF. CDR3 nucleotides: TGTGCCGCTGGGGACACGTTATTAAATGAGCAGTTCTTC.

This clonotype has at least ten counts. The V gene is TRBV7-2, the J gene TRBJ2-6; D unclear. Germline CDR1 is SGHTA and CDR2 is FQGNSA. The CDR3 has 14 amino acids. Trimming stripped 5 bases from V and 0 bases from J, with 5 bases between. Written as DNA, the CDR3 is TGTGCCAGCAGCGTGGGCTCTGGGGCCAACGTCCTGACTTTC. It specifies CASSVGSGANVLTF.

The chain combines TRBV18 with TRBJ1-1; TRBD1 is a possible D gene (6 bases). Germline CDR1 KGHSH, CDR2 LQKENI. The CDR3 length is 16 residues. Trimming left V 3 bases short and J 0 bases short, with 14 bases between. The CDR3 coding sequence is TGTGCCAGCTCACCTTTCACAGGGAGTTTGAACACTGAAGCTTTCTTT. It yields the protein CASSPFTGSLNTEAFF.

This rearrangement joins TRBV20-1 to TRBJ2-1, with a tentative D call TRBD2 (5 bases). CDR1 and CDR2 (germline): DFQATT, SNEGSKA (reference sequence). V lost 6 bases and J 2 bases, leaving 17 bases between the germline ends. CDR3 size: 15 residues. The CDR3 spells CSALGGAATYNEQFF. The CDR3 bases are TGCAGTGCGCTAGGTGGAGCGGCTACCTACAATGAGCAGTTCTTC.

Many counts were recorded for this clonotype. V and J are TRBV18 and TRBJ2-5; 7 positions match TRBD1. Germline CDR1 is KGHSH and CDR2 is LQKENI. The CDR3 extends over 17 amino acids. The V gene end was trimmed by 8 bases and the J gene end by 4 bases; junction bases not matched to a gene: 19. The CDR3 region is CASRNPQPTGSPETQYF. The CDR3 DNA reads as TGTGCCAGCAGAAACCCACAACCGACAGGGAGCCCAGAGACCCAGTACTTC.

This clonotype was seen ten or more times. The chain links TRBV20-1 to TRBJ1-5; D ambiguous. The V and J ends lost 3 bases and 5 bases respectively, with 11 bases between them. Germline assignment: CDR1 DFQATT and CDR2 SNEGSKA (reference sequence). The CDR3 runs to 13 residues. Written as DNA, the CDR3 is TGCAGTGCTAGCGCACAGAGGGATCAGCCCCAGCATTTT. Protein product: CSASAQRDQPQHF.

As to this clonotype: Since a much larger clone is just one base distant, this may be a read error. The chain recombines TRBV4-3 with TRBJ1-2; D unclear. The CDR3 is 14 amino acids. Germline CDR1 reads LGHNA; CDR2 reads YSLEER. The CDR3 region has the DNA TGCGTCAGCAGCCAAGATGGGATAGCCTATGGCTACACCTTC. Translation: CVSSQDGIAYGYTF.